The present entry profiles one TCR beta chain with its context. The source of the sample is a study of blood T cell repertoires in COVID-19. This CDR3 spans 15 amino acids. CDR1 and CDR2 from the germline V gene are PRHDT and FYEKMQ (reference sequence). V was shortened by 5 bases and J by 0 bases, with 13 bases between the two germline ends. Sequencing used immunoSEQ multiplex PCR; TCRdb keeps in-frame clones, though not all of them. The sample includes about 210,000 clones, 80% of them seen just once. Assignment of participants to cohorts was predicated upon participant-reported clinical history. The receptor comes from a man aged 30 to 39 with acute COVID-19. This chain joins TRBV13 and TRBJ1-1; tentatively, D is TRBD1 (6 bases). The sequenced sample was PBMCs or T cells enriched from blood (not recorded which). DNA of the CDR3: TGTGCCAGCAGCAGTAACCAGGGGTTGAACACTGAAGCTTTCTTT. It is translated as CASSSNQGLNTEAFF.